A single sample is the source of the 4 T cell receptor beta chains below, sequenced in a study of identical twins. MiXCR was run by TCRdb on the 5' RACE reads, yielding one entry per CDR3 protein. Among hundreds of thousands of distinct CDR3 sequences listed, about a fifth were seen once. The same data also contributed to another study, on yellow fever vaccine responses in identical twins.

The sample was CD4+ T cells sorted from blood. All receptors derive from a woman aged 18-29 years in good health.

This rearrangement joins TRBV6-1 to TRBJ1-3; D remains ambiguous. V lost 8 bases, J lost 3 bases, and 8 bases lay in between. This CDR3 spans 12 amino acids. Germline CDR1 reads MNHNS; CDR2 reads SASEGT. The CDR3 DNA is TGTGCCAGCGAAGGATTTGGAAACACCATATATTTT. Its protein is CASEGFGNTIYF.

In this sample, this clonotype turned up a few times. The chain recombines TRBV12-3 or TRBV12-4 with TRBJ2-1; TRBD2 matches 8 bases. The CDR3 extends over 16 amino acids. J lost 5 bases, V lost 5 bases, and 11 bases had no gene match. The CDR3 sequence is CASSTGLAYTHNEQFF. Written as DNA, the CDR3 is TGTGCCAGCAGTACCGGACTAGCTTACACTCACAATGAGCAGTTCTTC.

The V call is TRBV3-1, the J call TRBJ2-7, with D unclear. V gave up 1 base and J gave up 4 bases, with 8 bases separating them. CDR3 length: 13 amino acids. Germline loops: CDR1 LGHDT, CDR2 YNNKEL (reference sequence). DNA for the CDR3: TGTGCCAGCAGCCAAGGGTTGGCTTACGAGCAGTACTTC. Residues: CASSQGLAYEQYF.

The CDR3 DNA reads as TGCAGTGCTAGTTCCGGGGGCCAAGAGACCCAGTACTTC. The encoded protein is CSASSGGQETQYF. This chain uses TRBV20-1 with TRBJ2-5, with D possibly matching TRBD2 (6 bases). The CDR3 totals 13 residues. V dropped 3 bases and J dropped 1 base, with 9 bases sitting between them. Germline V gene data show CDR1 as DFQATT and CDR2 as SNEGSKA (reference sequence).